The TCR beta chain described here comes from a study of chemoradiotherapy in HPV16-positive cancers (dated 2022 in TCRdb). About the full investigation: Candidate HPV-specific T-cell clones and common TCR motifs were defined by functional T-cell assays performed on cells from a couple of HPV16-positive patients. The study asked whether T-cell immunity to the HPV oncoproteins E6 and E7 changes during chemoradiotherapy and whether this immunity affects survival. The candidate HPV-specific TCRs and motifs were then tracked in TCR repertoires from 86 patients with HPV-related cancers.

The investigation overall reported the following: The survival association was reported for HPV16-positive patients, and the functional definition of HPV-specific T cells was derived from only two HPV16-positive patients. Expansion of candidate HPV-specific clones and E7-related TCR motifs was observed in the tumor microenvironment during treatment, whereas no such expansion was observed for non-HPV-specific T cells. In HPV16-positive patients, expansion of HPV-responsive T cells during chemoradiotherapy was associated with improved recurrence-free survival.

Concerning this clone: It lacks a known antigen. No qualities accompany the bases; no much larger clone lies one base away.

Repertoires were sampled repeatedly over the course of chemoradiotherapy, so clonal expansion could be followed in the tumor microenvironment. Library creation used the immunoSEQ multiplex PCR assay. As stored in TCRdb, this immuneACCESS dataset retains in-frame rearrangements with V and J assigned. A fraction of the clones does not appear; measured against another copy, unresolved V genes explain less than half of the discrepancy, and the remainder lacks a known reason. The sample yields tens of thousands of clones; around nine tenths were counted once. The ten largest account for 4.2% of the sample. CDR1 LGHNA and CDR2 YNFKEQ are derived from the germline V gene. The CDR3 spans 13 residues, from the cysteine through the phenylalanine. Only the CDR3 portion is preserved as DNA: 39 bases, with reading frame beginning at the first base. V and J are truncated by 3 bases and 7 bases respectively, leaving an intervening sequence of 10 bases.

This TCR was sampled from a human donor with HPV-associated anogenital cancer. The chain uses TRBV4-2 and TRBJ1-5, with no confident D gene call. Sequenced material: blood, taken from a patient who underwent chemoradiotherapy. The nucleotides read TGTGCCAGCAGCCAGATCAGCGAACAGCCCCAGCATTTT. Its protein is CASSQISEQPQHF.